This entry concerns a single T cell receptor (beta chain). V was trimmed by 6 bases and J by 1 base, leaving 18 bases between them. The CDR3 length is 17 residues. CDR1 and CDR2 (germline): LNHDA, SQIVND (reference sequence). These data are taken from a study of shared clonotypes between healthy human individuals. TCRdb keeps only in-frame clones here, not all; method: immunoSEQ multiplex PCR. Here the sample spans about 450,000 clones, 79% being singletons. The chain joins TRBV19 to TRBJ2-2, with unresolved D. This TCR was recovered from a woman aged 40 to 50 in good health. Some clones in this sample may be carry-over from other donors' samples. The sequencing input was PBMCs. CDR3 in amino acids: CASSPYAVPMNTGELFF. The CDR3 DNA reads TGTGCCAGTAGCCCCTACGCGGTTCCCATGAACACCGGGGAGCTGTTTTTT.